This entry lists 23 T cell receptor beta chains sequenced from one sample in a study of neurological immune-mediated disorders. TCRdb reanalysed the 5' RACE reads using MiXCR and keeps one entry per CDR3 protein. The data show more than 60,000 distinct CDR3 sequences, 3% to 4% seen once. Specimen: PBMCs. The receptors here all came from a woman between 50 and 59 years old with multiple sclerosis.

This clonotype has a count of ten or more. The chain's CDR3 is CASSWDRETQYF. In nucleotides, the CDR3 is TGTGCCAGCAGCTGGGACAGGGAGACCCAGTACTTC. The chain joins TRBV7-8 to TRBJ2-5; TRBD1 matches 8 bases. Trimming took 4 bases from V and 5 from J; bases not matched to a gene: 0. CDR3 length equals 12 residues. Germline values: CDR1 SGHVS, CDR2 FQNEAQ.

This clonotype was detected many times. The J gene is TRBJ1-4, the V gene TRBV7-9, with 8 bases aligning to TRBD1. Germline CDR1 and CDR2: SEHNR and FQNEAQ (reference sequence). The CDR3 has 15 residues. With V trimmed by 5 bases and J by 6 bases, 8 bases remained unmatched. For the CDR3, the DNA is TGTGCCAGCAGCCTTGGACAGGGTCGGGATGAAAAACTGTTTTTT. Protein: CASSLGQGRDEKLFF.

This clonotype was seen many times. This sequence joins TRBV9 and TRBJ2-4, with 10 positions matching TRBD2. This CDR3 comprises 15 residues. V lost 4 bases and J lost 8; bases outside the gene matches: 9. Germline V gene data show CDR1 as SGDLS and CDR2 as YYNGEE. The chain's CDR3 is CASSQSGRAWDIQYF. CDR3 bases: TGTGCCAGCAGCCAGAGCGGGAGGGCCTGGGACATTCAGTACTTC.

This clonotype showed up just a few times. The rearrangement joins TRBV7-2 to TRBJ2-1, with no clear D. The CDR3 contains 16 residues. Trimming took 0 bases from V and 0 from J, leaving 9 bases between them. Germline-derived CDR1 and CDR2 are SGHTA and FQGNSA. CDR3 nucleotide sequence: TGTGCCAGCAGCTTAGCAAGGACCACCTCCTACAATGAGCAGTTCTTC. As protein: CASSLARTTSYNEQFF.

This clonotype was counted at least ten times. This chain joins TRBV9 and TRBJ1-1, with D possibly matching TRBD1 (5 bases). Germline loops: CDR1 SGDLS, CDR2 YYNGEE. The V end lost 6 bases, the J end lost 1 base, and 10 bases lay between the germline ends. The CDR3 length is 13 residues. This CDR3 reads CASTYGQNTEAFF. The CDR3, as DNA: TGTGCCAGCACCTACGGACAGAACACTGAAGCTTTCTTT.

Worth noting for this clonotype: A much larger clone sits a single nucleotide away, making a read error possible. The chain couples TRBV5-8 to TRBJ1-2, with D possibly TRBD1 on 6 matching bases. CDR1 is SGHTS and CDR2 is YDEGEE in the germline V gene. CDR3 size: 15 residues. CDR3 in amino acids: CVSSEYRVMVHGYTF. The CDR3 DNA is TGTGTCAGCAGCGAATACAGGGTTATGGTTCATGGCTACACCTTC.

This clonotype was picked up many times. The CDR3 DNA sequence: TGCAGCGTTGATTCTGGCAACCAAGAGACCCAGTACTTC. Translated, it gives CSVDSGNQETQYF. The chain combines TRBV29-1 with TRBJ2-5; D is ambiguous. V was shortened by 3 bases and J by 0 bases, with 8 bases between the two germline ends. The CDR3 runs to 13 residues. Germline values: CDR1 SQVTM, CDR2 ANQGSEA.

V usage is TRBV7-3 and J usage is TRBJ2-1; D may match TRBD1 or TRBD2 (5 bases each). Trimming removed 4 bases at V and 9 bases at J, with 16 bases between. Germline V gives CDR1 SGHTA, CDR2 FQGTGA. This CDR3 comprises 14 residues. The CDR3 spells CASSSRDDFSEQFF. In nucleotides, the CDR3 is TGTGCCAGCAGCTCCCGGGACGACTTCAGTGAGCAGTTCTTC.

This clonotype was observed at least ten times. A read error may account for a junction end that differs from germline. This sequence joins TRBV10-3 and TRBJ2-7; D gene uncertain. This CDR3 has 11 residues. Germline CDR1 and CDR2: ENHRY and SYGVKD. The CDR3 bases are TGTGCCATCAGCGGCGGTCTCACCATCCTATTC. Translation: CAISGGLTILF.

This clonotype was recorded at least ten times. The chain carries TRBV9 and TRBJ1-1; no firm D call. V was cut by 0 bases and J by 1 base, with 16 bases left in between. This CDR3 is built from 17 residues. Germline-derived CDR1 and CDR2 are SGDLS and YYNGEE. This CDR3 is CASSVAPVRVENTEAFF. The CDR3 DNA reads TGTGCCAGCAGCGTAGCCCCCGTTCGGGTGGAGAACACTGAAGCTTTCTTT.

This clonotype was seen at least ten times. The chain couples TRBV3-1 to TRBJ2-1; the match to TRBD2 covers 11 bases. V shed 2 bases and J 7 bases; nucleotides not matched to a gene: 4. The CDR3 totals 15 residues. The germline CDR1 and CDR2 sequences are LGHDT and YNNKEL (reference sequence). The CDR3 bases are TGTGCCAGCAGCCAATTCTCTAGCGGGAGGAATGAGCAGTTCTTC. Protein product: CASSQFSSGRNEQFF.

This clonotype has ten or more counts. The chain uses TRBV7-2 and TRBJ2-1, with D maybe TRBD2 (5 bases). The V end lost 1 base, the J end lost 7 bases, and 14 bases lay between the germline ends. Per the germline V gene, CDR1 is SGHTA and CDR2 is FQGNSA. This CDR3 has 15 residues. This chain's CDR3 is CASSLGPGSGNEQFF. For the CDR3, the DNA is TGTGCCAGCAGCTTAGGTCCCGGCTCGGGAAATGAGCAGTTCTTC. Supplemented by reference TRBV7-2 and TRBJ2-1, the full variable domain reads GAGVSQSPSNKVTEKGKDVELRCDPISGHTALYWYRQSLGQGLEFLIYFQGNSAPDKSGLPSDRFSAERTGGSVSTLTIQRTQQEDSAVYLCASSLGPGSGNEQFFGPGTRLTVL.

This clonotype was recorded at least ten times. The chain joins TRBV11-2 to TRBJ2-6; D gene uncertain. From germline, CDR1 is SGHAT and CDR2 FQNNGV. The CDR3 is made up of 16 amino acids. V was trimmed by 1 base and J by 2 bases, leaving 9 bases between them. The CDR3 nucleotides are TGTGCCAGCAGCTTAGTCCCTAACGCTGGGGCCAACGTCCTGACTTTC. This codes for CASSLVPNAGANVLTF.

This clonotype was counted ten times or more. The chain recombines TRBV5-1 with TRBJ1-1, with D perhaps matching TRBD1 (5 bases). The germline CDR1 and CDR2 sequences are SGHRS and YFSETQ. The CDR3 loop spans 15 amino acids. V lost 2 bases to trimming and J lost 3 bases, with 14 bases between them. CDR3 coding DNA: TGCGCCAGCAGCTTATTGCTTCGGGGGGACACTGAAGCTTTCTTT. Amino acid sequence: CASSLLLRGDTEAFF.

The table lists this clonotype with many counts. Written as DNA, the CDR3 is TGCGCCAGCAGCTTGGTGGGACAGCAAAGATACATGAACACTGAAGCTTTCTTT. Its translation: CASSLVGQQRYMNTEAFF. V and J are TRBV5-1 and TRBJ1-1; 7 nucleotides line up with TRBD1. With 0 bases clipped from V and 0 bases from J, the junction kept 11 bases outside the gene matches. The CDR3 loop spans 18 amino acids. Germline lookup yields CDR1 SGHRS and CDR2 YFSETQ. The full variable domain, its missing parts supplied by reference TRBV5-1 and TRBJ1-1, is KAGVTQTPRYLIKTRGQQVTLSCSPISGHRSVSWYQQTPGQGLQFLFEYFSETQRNKGNFPGRFSGRQFSNSRSEMNVSTLELGDSALYLCASSLVGQQRYMNTEAFFGQGTRLTVV.

Details on this clonotype: One base away lies a much larger clone, so this may be a sequencing read error. The chain links TRBV7-9 to TRBJ2-7; tentatively, D is TRBD2 (7 bases). Germline V gene sequence: CDR1 SEHNR, CDR2 FQNEAQ (reference sequence). CDR3 length: 15 amino acids. The chain's CDR3 is CAISLGGGENYEQYF. In nucleotides, the CDR3 is TGTGCCATCAGCTTAGGGGGGGGCGAGAACTACGAGCAGTACTTC.

Only a few counts were recorded for this clonotype. A clone one base away is much larger, so this may be a read error. This rearrangement joins TRBV20-1 to TRBJ2-3; D ambiguous. The V end lost 1 base, the J end lost 9 bases, and 14 bases lay between the germline ends. The CDR3 runs to 13 residues. In germline, CDR1 is DFQATT, CDR2 SNEGSKA (reference sequence). CDR3 sequence reads: CSARVPTLETQYF. CDR3 in DNA: TGCAGTGCTAGAGTCCCTACCCTTGAAACGCAGTATTTT.

In its sample, this clonotype was seen many times. J is TRBJ1-6 and V is TRBV12-3 or TRBV12-4, with D tentatively TRBD1 (5 bases). Trimming cost V 3 bases and J 6 bases, with 12 bases left between them. This CDR3 is 15 amino acids long. The CDR3 sequence: CASSFITGRNSPLHF. The DNA of the CDR3 is TGTGCCAGCAGTTTCATAACAGGTCGTAATTCACCCCTCCACTTT.

This clonotype was detected many times. This rearrangement joins TRBV5-1 to TRBJ1-1; no definite D call. Germline values: CDR1 SGHRS, CDR2 YFSETQ. Trimming left V 0 bases short and J 1 base short, with 4 bases between. CDR3 length: 13 amino acids. The CDR3 nucleotides read TGCGCCAGCAGCTTGGAGGAGAACACTGAAGCTTTCTTT. As protein: CASSLEENTEAFF.

Many counts were recorded for this clonotype. The chain is built from TRBV7-8 and TRBJ2-1; 12 bases are a match to TRBD2. This CDR3 comprises 16 residues. The germline CDR1 and CDR2 sequences are SGHVS and FQNEAQ. V shed 7 bases and J 7 bases; nucleotides not matched to a gene: 11. The DNA for the CDR3 is TGTGCCAGCACCAGGGAGACTAGCGGGAGTTTAAATGAGCAGTTCTTC. It encodes CASTRETSGSLNEQFF.

The chain is built from TRBV6-1 and TRBJ2-7; D remains ambiguous. The V end lost 11 bases, the J end lost 0 bases, and 14 bases lay between the germline ends. The CDR3 extends over 13 amino acids. Germline CDR1 is MNHNS and CDR2 is SASEGT. The DNA for the CDR3 is TGTGCCTCACAGACGGAGAGCTCCTACGAGCAGTACTTC. Amino acid sequence: CASQTESSYEQYF.

This clonotype was detected ten times or more. CDR3 coding DNA: TGTGCCAGCAGCTTACTCGGGATAGGGGCAGATACGCAGTATTTT. It encodes CASSLLGIGADTQYF. The chain is built from TRBV7-3 and TRBJ2-3, with D tentatively TRBD1 or TRBD2 (5 bases each). This CDR3 is 15 amino acids long. V was shortened by 2 bases and J by 4 bases, with 13 bases between the two germline ends. The germline V gene has CDR1 SGHTA and CDR2 FQGTGA.

This clonotype has at least ten counts. This chain uses TRBV12-3 or TRBV12-4 with TRBJ2-1; the match to TRBD2 covers 14 bases. The V and J ends lost 6 bases and 7 bases, in that order; junction bases with no gene match: 11. This CDR3 is built from 17 residues. This CDR3 is CASRAGLGTSGRNEQFF. DNA for the CDR3: TGTGCCAGCAGGGCCGGGTTGGGGACTAGCGGGAGAAATGAGCAGTTCTTC.